This record covers a single T cell receptor (beta chain). This clone is a singleton in its sample. Its cognate antigen has yet to be identified. No base-level quality is on record; no much larger clone is a single base apart. These data belong to a study of technical replicates of blood from four donors (dated by TCRdb to about 2017). Libraries were prepared through the immunoSEQ multiplex PCR assay. TCRdb re-hosts the immuneACCESS table, in-frame sequences only. Its copies lack some clones; in the studies checked, an unresolved V gene accounts for under half of them, and the cause for the rest is not known. Across this sample there are 81,000 or so clones, with approximately 96% seen only once. More than 0.15% of the sample is taken by the ten largest. Unmatched junction bases come to 4, with V trimmed by 2 bases and J by 4 bases. The CDR3 goes from the cysteine to the phenylalanine over 14 residues. The CDR3 DNA has 42 bases and is translated from base 1. CDR1 and CDR2 (SGHDN, FVKESK) derive from the germline V gene.

The clonotype comes from a human donor in good health. Sequencing was performed on T cells isolated from PBMCs. The sequence joins TRBV14 to TRBJ2-7; the junction holds 8 bases that match TRBD2. The sequence in DNA is TGTGCCAGCAGCCAACTCAGCGGGGGTTACGAGCAGTACTTC. This gives the protein CASSQLSGGYEQYF.